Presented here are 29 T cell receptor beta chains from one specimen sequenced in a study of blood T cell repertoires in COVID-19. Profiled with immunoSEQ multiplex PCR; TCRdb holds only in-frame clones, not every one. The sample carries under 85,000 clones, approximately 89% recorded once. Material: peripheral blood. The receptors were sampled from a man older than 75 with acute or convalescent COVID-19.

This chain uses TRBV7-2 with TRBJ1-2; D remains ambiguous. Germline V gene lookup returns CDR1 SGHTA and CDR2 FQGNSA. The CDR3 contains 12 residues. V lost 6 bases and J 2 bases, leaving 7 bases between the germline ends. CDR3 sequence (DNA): TGTGCCAGCAGATTCGTGAACTATGGCTACACCTTC. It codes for CASRFVNYGYTF.

CDR3 nucleotide sequence: TGTGCCAGCAGCTTCCCACAGGGGGCCAACGAGCAGTACTTC. This codes for CASSFPQGANEQYF. The chain joins TRBV7-2 to TRBJ2-7; TRBD1 matches at 9 bases. CDR3 length equals 14 residues. V lost 3 bases, J lost 5 bases, and 5 bases stayed unmatched. Germline V gene sequence: CDR1 SGHTA, CDR2 FQGNSA.

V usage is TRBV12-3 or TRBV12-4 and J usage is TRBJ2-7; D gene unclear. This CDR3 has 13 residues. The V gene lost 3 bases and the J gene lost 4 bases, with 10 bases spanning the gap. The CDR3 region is CASSLGVSYEQYF. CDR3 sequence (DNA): TGTGCCAGCAGTTTGGGCGTGAGTTACGAGCAGTACTTC.

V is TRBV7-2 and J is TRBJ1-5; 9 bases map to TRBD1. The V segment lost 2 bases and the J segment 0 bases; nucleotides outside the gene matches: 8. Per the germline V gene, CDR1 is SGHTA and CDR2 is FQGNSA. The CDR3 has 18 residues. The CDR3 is CASSLHQQGALSNQPQHF. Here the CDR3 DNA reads TGTGCCAGCAGCTTACATCAACAGGGGGCTCTTAGCAATCAGCCCCAGCATTTT. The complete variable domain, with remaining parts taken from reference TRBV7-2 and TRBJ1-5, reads GAGVSQSPSNKVTEKGKDVELRCDPISGHTALYWYRQSLGQGLEFLIYFQGNSAPDKSGLPSDRFSAERTGGSVSTLTIQRTQQEDSAVYLCASSLHQQGALSNQPQHFGDGTRLSIL.

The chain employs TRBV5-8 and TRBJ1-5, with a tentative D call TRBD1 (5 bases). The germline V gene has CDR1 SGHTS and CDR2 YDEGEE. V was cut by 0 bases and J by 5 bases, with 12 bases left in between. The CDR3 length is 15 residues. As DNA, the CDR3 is TGTGCCAGCAGCTTGGGTGGGACTGCTGATCAGCCCCAGCATTTT. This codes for CASSLGGTADQPQHF.

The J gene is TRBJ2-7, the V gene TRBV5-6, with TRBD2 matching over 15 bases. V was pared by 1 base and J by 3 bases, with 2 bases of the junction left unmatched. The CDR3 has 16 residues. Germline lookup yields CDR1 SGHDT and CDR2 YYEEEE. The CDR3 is CASSLPGLAGGYEQYF. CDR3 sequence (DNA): TGTGCCAGCAGCTTGCCGGGACTAGCGGGGGGCTACGAGCAGTACTTC.

CDR3 sequence: CASSVSSSYNEQFF. The CDR3 DNA reads as TGTGCCAGCAGCGTTAGCTCCTCCTACAATGAGCAGTTCTTC. The chain joins TRBV9 to TRBJ2-1, with unresolved D. The CDR3 length is 14 residues. Trimming pared 2 bases from V and 0 bases from J, leaving 6 bases between. From germline, CDR1 is SGDLS and CDR2 YYNGEE.

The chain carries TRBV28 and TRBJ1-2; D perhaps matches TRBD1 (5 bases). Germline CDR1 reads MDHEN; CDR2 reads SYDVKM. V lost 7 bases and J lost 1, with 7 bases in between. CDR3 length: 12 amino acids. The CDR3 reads CASMGLNYGYTF. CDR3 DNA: TGTGCCAGCATGGGGCTTAACTATGGCTACACCTTC.

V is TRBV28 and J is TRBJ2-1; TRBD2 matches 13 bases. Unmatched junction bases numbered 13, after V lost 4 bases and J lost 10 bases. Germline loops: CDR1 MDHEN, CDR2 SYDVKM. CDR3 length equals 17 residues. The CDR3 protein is CASSSSGTSGIRGEQFF. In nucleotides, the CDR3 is TGTGCCAGCAGTTCCTCCGGGACTAGCGGGATACGAGGCGAGCAGTTCTTC.

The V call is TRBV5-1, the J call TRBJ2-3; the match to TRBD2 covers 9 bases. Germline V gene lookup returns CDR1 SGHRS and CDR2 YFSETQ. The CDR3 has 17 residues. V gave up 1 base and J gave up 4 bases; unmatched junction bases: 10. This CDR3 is CASSLMSAAGGPDTQYF. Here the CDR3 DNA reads TGCGCCAGCAGCTTGATGTCGGCAGCGGGGGGCCCAGATACGCAGTATTTT.

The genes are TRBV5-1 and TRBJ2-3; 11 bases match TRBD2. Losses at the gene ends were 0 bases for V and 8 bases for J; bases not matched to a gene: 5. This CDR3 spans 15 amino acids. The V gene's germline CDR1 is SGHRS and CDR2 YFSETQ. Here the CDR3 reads CASSLASGGTGTQYF. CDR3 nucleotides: TGCGCCAGCAGCTTGGCTAGCGGGGGGACCGGTACGCAGTATTTT. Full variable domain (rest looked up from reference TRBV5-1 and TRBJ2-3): KAGVTQTPRYLIKTRGQQVTLSCSPISGHRSVSWYQQTPGQGLQFLFEYFSETQRNKGNFPGRFSGRQFSNSRSEMNVSTLELGDSALYLCASSLASGGTGTQYFGPGTRLTVL.

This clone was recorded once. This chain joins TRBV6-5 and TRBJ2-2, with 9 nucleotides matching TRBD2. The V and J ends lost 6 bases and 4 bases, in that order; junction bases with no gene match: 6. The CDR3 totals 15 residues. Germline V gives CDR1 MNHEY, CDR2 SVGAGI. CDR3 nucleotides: TGTGCCAGCAGCCATAGCGGGAGAGGCACCGGGGAGCTGTTTTTT. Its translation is CASSHSGRGTGELFF.

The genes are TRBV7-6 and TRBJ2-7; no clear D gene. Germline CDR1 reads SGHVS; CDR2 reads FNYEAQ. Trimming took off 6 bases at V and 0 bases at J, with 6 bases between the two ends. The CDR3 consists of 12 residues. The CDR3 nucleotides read TGTGCCAGCAGTTCGAGCTCCTACGAGCAGTACTTC. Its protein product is CASSSSSYEQYF.

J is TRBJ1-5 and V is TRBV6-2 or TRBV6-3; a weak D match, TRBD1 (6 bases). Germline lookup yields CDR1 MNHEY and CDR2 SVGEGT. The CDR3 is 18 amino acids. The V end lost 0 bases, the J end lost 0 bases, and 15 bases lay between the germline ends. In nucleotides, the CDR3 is TGTGCCAGCAGTTACTCGGAACAGGGAATAAGTAGCAATCAGCCCCAGCATTTT. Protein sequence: CASSYSEQGISSNQPQHF.

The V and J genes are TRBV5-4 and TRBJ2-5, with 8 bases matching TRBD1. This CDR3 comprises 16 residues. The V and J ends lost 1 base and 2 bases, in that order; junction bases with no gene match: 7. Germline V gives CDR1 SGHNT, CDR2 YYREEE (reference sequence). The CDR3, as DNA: TGTGCCAGCAGCTTGCGGACAGGGCCGGAGCAAGAGACCCAGTACTTC. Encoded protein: CASSLRTGPEQETQYF.

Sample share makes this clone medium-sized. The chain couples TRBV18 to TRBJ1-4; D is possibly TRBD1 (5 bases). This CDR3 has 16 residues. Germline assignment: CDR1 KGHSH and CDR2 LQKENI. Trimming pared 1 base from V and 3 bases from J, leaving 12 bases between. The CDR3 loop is CASSPLQTAPNEKLFF. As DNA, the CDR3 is TGTGCCAGCTCACCACTCCAGACAGCACCTAATGAAAAACTGTTTTTT.

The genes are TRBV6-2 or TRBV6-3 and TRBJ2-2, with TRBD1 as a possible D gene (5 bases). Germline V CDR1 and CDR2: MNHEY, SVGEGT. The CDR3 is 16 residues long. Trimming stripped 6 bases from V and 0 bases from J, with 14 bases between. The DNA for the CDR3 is TGTGCCAGCAGCCGACGGACACCCACGAACACCGGGGAGCTGTTTTTT. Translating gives CASSRRTPTNTGELFF.

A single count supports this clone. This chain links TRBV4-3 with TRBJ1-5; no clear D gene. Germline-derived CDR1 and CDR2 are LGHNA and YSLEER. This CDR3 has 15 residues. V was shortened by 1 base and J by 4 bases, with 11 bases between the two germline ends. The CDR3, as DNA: TGCGCCAGCAGCCAAGGTGCGTCGGGGAATCAGCCCCAGCATTTT. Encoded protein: CASSQGASGNQPQHF.

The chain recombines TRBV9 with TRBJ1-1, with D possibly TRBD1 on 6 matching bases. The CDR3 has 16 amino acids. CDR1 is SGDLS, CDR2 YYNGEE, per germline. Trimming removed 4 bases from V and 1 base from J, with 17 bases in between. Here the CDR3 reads CASSQGLGDWNTEAFF. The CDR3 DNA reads TGTGCCAGCAGCCAGGGGTTGGGGGATTGGAACACTGAAGCTTTCTTT. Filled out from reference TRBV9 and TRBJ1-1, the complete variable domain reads DSGVTQTPKHLITATGQRVTLRCSPRSGDLSVYWYQQSLDQGLQFLIQYYNGEERAKGNILERFSAQQFPDLHSELNLSSLELGDSALYFCASSQGLGDWNTEAFFGQGTRLTVV.

This CDR3 is CASSTGGGGRVYGYTF. CDR3 bases: TGTGCCAGCTCCACTGGGGGAGGGGGGCGAGTCTATGGCTACACCTTC. J is TRBJ1-2 and V is TRBV28; maybe TRBD1 (6 bases). CDR1 and CDR2 (germline): MDHEN, SYDVKM. V was pared by 8 bases and J by 4 bases, with 23 bases between. CDR3 length: 16 residues.

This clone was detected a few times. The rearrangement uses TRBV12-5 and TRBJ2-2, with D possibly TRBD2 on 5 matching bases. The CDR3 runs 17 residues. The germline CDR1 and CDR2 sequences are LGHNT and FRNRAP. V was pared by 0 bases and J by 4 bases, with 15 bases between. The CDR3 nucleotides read TGTGCTAGTGGTTTGGTACTAGGACCTTCGGGCACCGGGGAGCTGTTTTTT. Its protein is CASGLVLGPSGTGELFF.

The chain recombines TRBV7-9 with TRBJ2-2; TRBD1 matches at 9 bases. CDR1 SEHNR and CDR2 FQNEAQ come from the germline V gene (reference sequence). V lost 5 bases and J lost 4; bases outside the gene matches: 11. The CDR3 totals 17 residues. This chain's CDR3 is CASSDPTGGAGTGELFF. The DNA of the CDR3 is TGTGCCAGCAGCGACCCTACAGGGGGCGCGGGCACCGGGGAGCTGTTTTTT.

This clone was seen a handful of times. The CDR3 nucleotides read TGTGCCAGCAGCTACAGTAACTACGAGCAGTACTTC. This sequence encodes CASSYSNYEQYF. The rearrangement uses TRBV7-2 and TRBJ2-7; D gene unclear. The V end lost 4 bases, the J end lost 3 bases, and 7 bases lay between the germline ends. The CDR3 extends over 12 amino acids. The V gene's germline CDR1 is SGHTA and CDR2 FQGNSA.

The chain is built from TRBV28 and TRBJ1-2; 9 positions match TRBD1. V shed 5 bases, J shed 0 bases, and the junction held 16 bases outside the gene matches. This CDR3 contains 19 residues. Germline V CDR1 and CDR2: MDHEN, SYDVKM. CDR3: CASSQSRRTGDVANYGYTF. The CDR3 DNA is TGTGCCAGCAGTCAATCCCGTCGGACAGGGGACGTAGCTAACTATGGCTACACCTTC.

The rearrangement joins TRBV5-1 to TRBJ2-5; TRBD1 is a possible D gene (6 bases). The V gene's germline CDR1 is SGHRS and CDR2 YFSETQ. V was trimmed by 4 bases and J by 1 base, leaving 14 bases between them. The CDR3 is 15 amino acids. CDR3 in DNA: TGCGCCAGCAGCGACACAGGGTACAGCCAAGAGACCCAGTACTTC. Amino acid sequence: CASSDTGYSQETQYF.

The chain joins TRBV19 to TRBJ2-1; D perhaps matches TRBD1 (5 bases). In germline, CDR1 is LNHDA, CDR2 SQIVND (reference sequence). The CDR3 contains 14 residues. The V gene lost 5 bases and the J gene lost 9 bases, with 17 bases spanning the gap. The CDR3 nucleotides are TGTGCCAGTAGTCAAGACCCGACAGTGGGTGAGCAGTTCTTC. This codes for CASSQDPTVGEQFF.

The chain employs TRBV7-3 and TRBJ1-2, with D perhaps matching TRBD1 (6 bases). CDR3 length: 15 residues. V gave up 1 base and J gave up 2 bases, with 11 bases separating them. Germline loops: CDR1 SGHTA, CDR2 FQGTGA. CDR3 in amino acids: CASSLMQGLNYGYTF. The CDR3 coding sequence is TGTGCCAGCAGCTTAATGCAGGGGTTAAACTATGGCTACACCTTC.

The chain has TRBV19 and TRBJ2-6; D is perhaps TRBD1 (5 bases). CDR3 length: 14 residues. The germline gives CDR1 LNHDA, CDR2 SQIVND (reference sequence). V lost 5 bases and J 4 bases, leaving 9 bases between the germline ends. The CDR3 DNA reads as TGTGCCAGTAGTGAACAGGTCGGGGCCAACGTCCTGACTTTC. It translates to CASSEQVGANVLTF.

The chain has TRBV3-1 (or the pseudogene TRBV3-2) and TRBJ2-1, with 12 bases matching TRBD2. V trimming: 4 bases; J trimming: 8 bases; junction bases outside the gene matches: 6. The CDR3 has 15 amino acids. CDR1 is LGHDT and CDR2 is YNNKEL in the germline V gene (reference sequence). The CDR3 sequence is CASSPTSGSSYEQFF. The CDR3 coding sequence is TGTGCCAGCAGCCCGACTAGCGGGAGTTCTTATGAGCAGTTCTTC.